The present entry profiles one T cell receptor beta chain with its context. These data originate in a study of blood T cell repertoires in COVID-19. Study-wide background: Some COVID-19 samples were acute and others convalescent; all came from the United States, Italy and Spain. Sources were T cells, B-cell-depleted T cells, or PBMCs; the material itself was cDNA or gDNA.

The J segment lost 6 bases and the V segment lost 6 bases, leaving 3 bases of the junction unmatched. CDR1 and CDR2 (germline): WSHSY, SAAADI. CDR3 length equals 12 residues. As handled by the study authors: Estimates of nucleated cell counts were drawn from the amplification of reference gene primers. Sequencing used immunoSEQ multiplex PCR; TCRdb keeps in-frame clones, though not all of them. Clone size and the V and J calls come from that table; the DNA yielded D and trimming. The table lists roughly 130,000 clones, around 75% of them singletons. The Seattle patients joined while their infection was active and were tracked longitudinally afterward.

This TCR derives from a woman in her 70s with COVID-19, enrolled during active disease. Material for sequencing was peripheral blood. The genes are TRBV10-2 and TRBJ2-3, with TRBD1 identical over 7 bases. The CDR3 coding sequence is TGCGCCAGCAGGACAGGGTCGGATACGCAGTATTTT. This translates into CASRTGSDTQYF.